Listed below are T cell receptor beta chains from one sample, sequenced in a study of blood T cell repertoires in COVID-19. This table comes from immunoSEQ multiplex PCR, and its TCRdb copy is limited to in-frame clones, with some not included. The sample holds about 60,000 clones, approximately 90% seen once. The sequenced material came from peripheral blood. The receptors here all came from a human donor with acute or convalescent COVID-19. The donor label of this sample is uncertain. CDR3s include the opening cysteine and the closing phenylalanine or tryptophan. A D gene is named only where the DNA matches it firmly. Size is stated for part of the rows, as once, few or many counts, or as a class when the clone is expanded.

cdr3_nt: TGCGCCAGCAGCCAGAGGTTAGAGAACACTGAAGCTTTCTTT
cdr3_aa: CASSQRLENTEAFF
d_call: -
v_call: TRBV4-1
j_call: TRBJ1-1
clone_size: -

cdr3_nt: TGTGCCAGCAGTTGGGGCGGCACCCTTAACGAGCAGTACTTC
cdr3_aa: CASSWGGTLNEQYF
d_call: -
v_call: TRBV27
j_call: TRBJ2-7
clone_size: -

cdr3_nt: TGCAGCGTAGAGATAGGGGTCGGGGAGACCCAGTACTTC
cdr3_aa: CSVEIGVGETQYF
d_call: -
v_call: TRBV29-1
j_call: TRBJ2-5
clone_size: -

cdr3_nt: TGTGCCAGCAGCCTCGGGACTAGCGGGAGAGAGACCCAGTACTTC
cdr3_aa: CASSLGTSGRETQYF
d_call: TRBD2
v_call: TRBV7-6
j_call: TRBJ2-5
clone_size: -

cdr3_nt: TGCGCCAGCAGCTTGGATGGACAGGGGGCGCGGAACACTGAATCCGTCTTT
cdr3_aa: CASSLDGQGARNTESVF
d_call: TRBD1
v_call: TRBV5-1
j_call: TRBJ1-1
clone_size: -

cdr3_nt: TGTGCCAGCAGTTTATCTTTCTCCTCTCTAGGAAAACTGTTTTTT
cdr3_aa: CASSLSFSSLGKLFF
d_call: -
v_call: TRBV28
j_call: TRBJ1-4
clone_size: -

cdr3_nt: TGTGCCAGTAGTATTATGACAGGGTTTAGGCATGGCTACACCTTC
cdr3_aa: CASSIMTGFRHGYTF
d_call: TRBD1
v_call: TRBV19
j_call: TRBJ1-2
clone_size: -

cdr3_nt: TGTGCCAGCAGAGAGCCAGGATCGGGAAAGCCCCAGCATTTT
cdr3_aa: CASREPGSGKPQHF
d_call: -
v_call: TRBV28
j_call: TRBJ1-5
clone_size: few

cdr3_nt: TGTGCCTGGAGGACAGACACCGGGGAGCTGTTTTTT
cdr3_aa: CAWRTDTGELFF
d_call: -
v_call: TRBV30
j_call: TRBJ2-2
clone_size: -

cdr3_nt: TGTGCCAGCAGCGTGGGGGGGTCAGGTCAGCCGGGAGGACAGACCCAGTACTTC
cdr3_aa: CASSVGGSGQPGGQTQYF
d_call: TRBD2
v_call: TRBV9
j_call: TRBJ2-5
clone_size: -

cdr3_nt: TGCGCCAGCAGCAGGGGACAGATTAGCACAGATACGCAGTATTTT
cdr3_aa: CASSRGQISTDTQYF
d_call: TRBD1
v_call: TRBV5-1
j_call: TRBJ2-3
clone_size: -

cdr3_nt: TGTGCCAGCAGCCTAACGAGCCTTGATGGACTAGCGGGCTACGAGCAGTACTTC
cdr3_aa: CASSLTSLDGLAGYEQYF
d_call: TRBD2
v_call: TRBV4-2
j_call: TRBJ2-7
clone_size: -

cdr3_nt: TGTGCCACCCCCCTCGGGTGGACAGGGGGGGACCAAGAGACCCAGTACTTC
cdr3_aa: CATPLGWTGGDQETQYF
d_call: TRBD1
v_call: TRBV24-1
j_call: TRBJ2-5
clone_size: -

cdr3_nt: TGCGCCAGCAGCCGCGGACAGGGAGAGGGTCTCTATGGCTACACCTTC
cdr3_aa: CASSRGQGEGLYGYTF
d_call: TRBD1
v_call: TRBV4-1
j_call: TRBJ1-2
clone_size: few

cdr3_nt: TGTGCCAGTAGCCTAGAGACAGGGTCTGGAAACACCATATATTTT
cdr3_aa: CASSLETGSGNTIYF
d_call: TRBD1
v_call: TRBV19
j_call: TRBJ1-3
clone_size: -

cdr3_nt: TGTGCCAGTAGTATTGACAGGGTATCGTGGCTGTTTTTT
cdr3_aa: CASSIDRVSWLFF
d_call: TRBD1
v_call: TRBV19
j_call: TRBJ2-2
clone_size: once

cdr3_nt: TGTGCCAGCAGACGAACAGGGGAACAGCCCCAGCATTTT
cdr3_aa: CASRRTGEQPQHF
d_call: TRBD1
v_call: TRBV6-5
j_call: TRBJ1-5
clone_size: -

cdr3_nt: TGTGCCAGCAGTCCCGGGGTGAGCGGAACAACAGATACGCAGTATTTT
cdr3_aa: CASSPGVSGTTDTQYF
d_call: -
v_call: TRBV2
j_call: TRBJ2-3
clone_size: -

cdr3_nt: TGTGCCAGCAGGAAAACAGGGGGCGCTTTTGAAAAACTGTTTTTT
cdr3_aa: CASRKTGGAFEKLFF
d_call: TRBD1
v_call: TRBV6-5
j_call: TRBJ1-4
clone_size: -

cdr3_nt: TGTGCCACCAGTGATTTAGGGACAGGGAACAATGAGCAGTTCTTC
cdr3_aa: CATSDLGTGNNEQFF
d_call: TRBD1
v_call: TRBV24-1
j_call: TRBJ2-1
clone_size: -

cdr3_nt: TGTGCCAGCAGCTTTCGAGGACTGGCCGACAATGAGCAGTTCTTC
cdr3_aa: CASSFRGLADNEQFF
d_call: -
v_call: TRBV7-9
j_call: TRBJ2-1
clone_size: -

cdr3_nt: TGTGCCACCAGCAGAGATTTCGGCAGGGGATATGGCTACACCTTC
cdr3_aa: CATSRDFGRGYGYTF
d_call: -
v_call: TRBV15
j_call: TRBJ1-2
clone_size: -

cdr3_nt: TGTGCCAGCAGCCAGGGCCCATCAGACAATGAGCAGTTCTTC
cdr3_aa: CASSQGPSDNEQFF
d_call: -
v_call: TRBV5-4
j_call: TRBJ2-1
clone_size: -

cdr3_nt: TGTGCCTGGGACAGGGGGCCGAATTCACCCCTCCACTTT
cdr3_aa: CAWDRGPNSPLHF
d_call: TRBD1
v_call: TRBV30
j_call: TRBJ1-6
clone_size: -

cdr3_nt: TGTGCCAGCAGATATGCGTCCTCCAGGGAGGATTCACCCCTCCACTTT
cdr3_aa: CASRYASSREDSPLHF
d_call: -
v_call: TRBV7-8
j_call: TRBJ1-6
clone_size: -

cdr3_nt: TGTGCCCGCCGTGGGGAGGTAGGAAATGGCTACACCTTC
cdr3_aa: CARRGEVGNGYTF
d_call: -
v_call: TRBV2
j_call: TRBJ1-2
clone_size: -

cdr3_nt: TGTGCCAGCAGTTACTCGGGGAGCGGGGCTGGAGGCTACACCTTC
cdr3_aa: CASSYSGSGAGGYTF
d_call: -
v_call: TRBV6-5
j_call: TRBJ1-2
clone_size: -

cdr3_nt: TGTGCCAGCAGTGACTATCAGCCCCAGCATTTT
cdr3_aa: CASSDYQPQHF
d_call: -
v_call: TRBV28
j_call: TRBJ1-5
clone_size: -